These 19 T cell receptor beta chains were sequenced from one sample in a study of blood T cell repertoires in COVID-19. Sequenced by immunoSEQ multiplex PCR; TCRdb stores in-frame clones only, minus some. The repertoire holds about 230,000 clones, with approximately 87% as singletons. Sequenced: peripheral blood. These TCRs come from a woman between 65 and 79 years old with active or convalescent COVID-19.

CDR3 sequence reads: CASRVLGHDNEQFF. The CDR3 coding sequence is TGCGCCAGCAGAGTACTGGGGCACGACAATGAGCAGTTCTTC. This chain uses TRBV5-1 with TRBJ2-1, with a weak D call TRBD1 (5 bases). The V gene's germline CDR1 is SGHRS and CDR2 YFSETQ. This CDR3 is 14 amino acids long. V was cut by 5 bases and J by 5 bases, with 14 bases left in between.

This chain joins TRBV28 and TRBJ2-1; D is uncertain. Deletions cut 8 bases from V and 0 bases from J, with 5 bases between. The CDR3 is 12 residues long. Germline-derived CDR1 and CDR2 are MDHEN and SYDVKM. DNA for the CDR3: TGTGCCAGCCACAGCTCCTACAATGAGCAGTTCTTC. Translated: CASHSSYNEQFF.

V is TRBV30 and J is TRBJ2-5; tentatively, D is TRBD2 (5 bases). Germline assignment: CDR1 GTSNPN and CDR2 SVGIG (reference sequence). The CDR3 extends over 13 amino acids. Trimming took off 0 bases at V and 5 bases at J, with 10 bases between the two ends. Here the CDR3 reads CAWSVLSAETQYF. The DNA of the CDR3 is TGTGCCTGGAGTGTACTTAGCGCGGAGACCCAGTACTTC.

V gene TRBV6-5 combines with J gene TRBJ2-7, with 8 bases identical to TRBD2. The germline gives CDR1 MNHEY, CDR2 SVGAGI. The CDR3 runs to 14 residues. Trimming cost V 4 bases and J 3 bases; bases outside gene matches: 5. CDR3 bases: TGTGCCAGCAGTTCTTCCGGGACTAGCTACGAGCAGTACTTC. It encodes CASSSSGTSYEQYF.

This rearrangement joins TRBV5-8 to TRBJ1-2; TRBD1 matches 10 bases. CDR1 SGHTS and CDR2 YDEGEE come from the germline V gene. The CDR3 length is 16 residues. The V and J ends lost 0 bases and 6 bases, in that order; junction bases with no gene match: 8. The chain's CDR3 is CASSLDWGQGIHGYTF. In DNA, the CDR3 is TGTGCCAGCAGCTTGGATTGGGGACAGGGGATACATGGCTACACCTTC.

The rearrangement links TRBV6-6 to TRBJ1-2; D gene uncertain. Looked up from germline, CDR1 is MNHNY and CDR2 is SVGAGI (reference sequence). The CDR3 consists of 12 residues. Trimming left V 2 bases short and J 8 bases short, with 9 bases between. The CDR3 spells CASSYQETGYTF. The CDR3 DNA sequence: TGTGCCAGCAGTTACCAGGAAACCGGCTACACCTTC.

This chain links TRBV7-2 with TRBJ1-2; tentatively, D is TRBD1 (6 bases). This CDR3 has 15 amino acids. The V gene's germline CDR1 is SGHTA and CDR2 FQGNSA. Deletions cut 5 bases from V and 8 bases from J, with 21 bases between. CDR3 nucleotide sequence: TGTGCCAGCAGCACCCTCCCGACAGGCCTCAACGGCTACACCTTC. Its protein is CASSTLPTGLNGYTF.

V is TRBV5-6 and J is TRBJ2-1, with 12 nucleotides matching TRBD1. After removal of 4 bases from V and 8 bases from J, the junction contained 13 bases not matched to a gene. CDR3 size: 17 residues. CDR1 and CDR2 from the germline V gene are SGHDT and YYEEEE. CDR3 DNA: TGTGCCAGCAGCGCGGGACAGGGGGCCCCCATTGTCGATGAGCAGTTCTTC. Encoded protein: CASSAGQGAPIVDEQFF.

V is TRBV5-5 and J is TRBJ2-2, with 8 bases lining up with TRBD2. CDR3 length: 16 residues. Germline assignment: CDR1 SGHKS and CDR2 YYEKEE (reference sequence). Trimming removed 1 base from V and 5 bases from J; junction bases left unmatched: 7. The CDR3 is CASSLRTSWGTGELFF. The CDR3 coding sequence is TGTGCCAGCAGCTTGAGGACTAGCTGGGGGACCGGGGAGCTGTTTTTT.

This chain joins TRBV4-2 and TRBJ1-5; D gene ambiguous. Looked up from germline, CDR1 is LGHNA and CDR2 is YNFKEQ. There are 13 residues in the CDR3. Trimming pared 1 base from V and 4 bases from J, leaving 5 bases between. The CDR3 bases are TGTGCCAGCAGCCAAGGGGAGAATCAGCCCCAGCATTTT. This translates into CASSQGENQPQHF.

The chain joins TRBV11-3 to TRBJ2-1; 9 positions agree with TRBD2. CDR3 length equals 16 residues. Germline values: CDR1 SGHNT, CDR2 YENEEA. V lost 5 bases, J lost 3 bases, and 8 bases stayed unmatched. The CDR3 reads CASSPPTTSGYNEQFF. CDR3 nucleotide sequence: TGTGCCAGCAGCCCCCCAACGACTAGCGGCTACAATGAGCAGTTCTTC.

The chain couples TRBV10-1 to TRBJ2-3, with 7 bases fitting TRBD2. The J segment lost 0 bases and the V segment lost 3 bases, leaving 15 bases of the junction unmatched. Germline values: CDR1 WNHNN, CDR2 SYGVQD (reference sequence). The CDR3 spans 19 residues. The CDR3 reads CASSDLRSYLAASTDTQYF. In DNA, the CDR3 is TGCGCCAGCAGTGACCTACGTTCGTATCTAGCGGCTAGCACAGATACGCAGTATTTT.

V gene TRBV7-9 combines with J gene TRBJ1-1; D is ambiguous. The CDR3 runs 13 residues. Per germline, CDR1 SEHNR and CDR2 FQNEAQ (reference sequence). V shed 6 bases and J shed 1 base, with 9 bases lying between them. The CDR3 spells CASRSGSNTEAFF. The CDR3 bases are TGTGCCAGCAGGAGCGGTTCGAACACTGAAGCTTTCTTT.

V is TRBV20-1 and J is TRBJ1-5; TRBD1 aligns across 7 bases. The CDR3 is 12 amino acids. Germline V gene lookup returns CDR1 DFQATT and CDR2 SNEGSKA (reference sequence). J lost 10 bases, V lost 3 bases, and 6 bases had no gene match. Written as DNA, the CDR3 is TGCAGTGCTAGTCGGGGGACAGATCCCCAGCATTTT. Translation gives CSASRGTDPQHF.

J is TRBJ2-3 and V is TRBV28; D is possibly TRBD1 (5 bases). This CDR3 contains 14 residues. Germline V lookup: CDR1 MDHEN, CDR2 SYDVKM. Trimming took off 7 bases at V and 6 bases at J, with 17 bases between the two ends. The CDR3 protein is CASIDGTRQDTQYF. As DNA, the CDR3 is TGTGCCAGCATAGATGGCACCCGACAGGATACGCAGTATTTT.

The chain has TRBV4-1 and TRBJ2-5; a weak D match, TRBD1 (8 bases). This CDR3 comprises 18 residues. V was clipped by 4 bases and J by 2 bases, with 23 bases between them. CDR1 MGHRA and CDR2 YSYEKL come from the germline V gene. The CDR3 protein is CASSRYEPSGDRQETQYF. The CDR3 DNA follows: TGCGCCAGCAGCCGTTACGAACCAAGCGGGGACAGGCAAGAGACCCAGTACTTC.

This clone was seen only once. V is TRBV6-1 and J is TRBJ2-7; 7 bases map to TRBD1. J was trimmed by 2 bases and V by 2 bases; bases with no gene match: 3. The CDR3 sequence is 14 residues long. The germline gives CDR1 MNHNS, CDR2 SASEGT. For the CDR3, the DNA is TGTGCCAGCAGTGAAACTAGGGGGCCCTACGAGCAGTACTTC. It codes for CASSETRGPYEQYF.

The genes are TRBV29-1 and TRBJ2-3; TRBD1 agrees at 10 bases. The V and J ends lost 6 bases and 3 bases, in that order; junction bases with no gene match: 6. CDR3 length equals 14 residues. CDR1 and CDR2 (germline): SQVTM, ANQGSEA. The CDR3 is CSVQTGGLTDTQYF. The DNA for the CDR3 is TGCAGCGTACAGACAGGGGGCTTAACAGATACGCAGTATTTT.

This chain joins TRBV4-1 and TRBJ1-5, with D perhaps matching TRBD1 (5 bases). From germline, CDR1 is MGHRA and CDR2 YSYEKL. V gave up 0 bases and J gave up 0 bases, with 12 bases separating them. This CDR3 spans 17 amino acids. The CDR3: CASSQDTGGYSNQPQHF. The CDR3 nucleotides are TGCGCCAGCAGCCAAGACACGGGGGGTTATAGCAATCAGCCCCAGCATTTT.